This is a list of T cell receptor beta chains from one sample in a study of blood T cells in healthy people across ages. Via MiXCR, TCRdb re-called the 5' RACE reads, giving one row per CDR3 protein. Of about 780,000 distinct CDR3 sequences listed, approximately 24% are singletons. The sample was also reused in another study, on T cells of mothers and their children.

Specimen: blood. The origin of the receptors is a boy younger than 18 in good health. Both conserved end residues are trimmed from each CDR3.

v_call: TRBV3-1
j_call: TRBJ2-7
cdr3_length: 12
cdr3_aa: ASSQAATGVEQY

v_call: TRBV27
j_call: TRBJ1-2
cdr3_length: 13
cdr3_aa: ASRPRDSPNYGYT

v_call: TRBV7-6
j_call: TRBJ2-6
cdr3_length: 16
cdr3_aa: ASSLEGQTSSGANVLT

v_call: TRBV6-5
j_call: TRBJ2-5
cdr3_length: 11
cdr3_aa: ASSVNSQETQY

v_call: TRBV6-8
j_call: TRBJ2-1
cdr3_length: 17
cdr3_aa: ASSYFGQSVARPYNEQF

v_call: TRBV29-1
j_call: TRBJ2-5
cdr3_length: 10
cdr3_aa: SARDTEETQY

v_call: TRBV29-1
j_call: TRBJ2-7
cdr3_length: 11
cdr3_aa: SVCPRTDCEQY

v_call: TRBV10-2
j_call: TRBJ2-5
cdr3_length: 12
cdr3_aa: ASKIAGGVETQY

v_call: TRBV6-6
j_call: TRBJ1-2
cdr3_length: 9
cdr3_aa: ASGLLYGYT

v_call: TRBV6-5
j_call: TRBJ1-4
cdr3_length: 11
cdr3_aa: ASMNPGGEKLF

v_call: TRBV5-1
j_call: TRBJ1-2
cdr3_length: 12
cdr3_aa: ASSAEQHSYGYT

v_call: TRBV18
j_call: TRBJ1-5
cdr3_length: 10
cdr3_aa: ASSHNNQPQH

v_call: TRBV7-9
j_call: TRBJ2-1
cdr3_length: 13
cdr3_aa: ASSSSGRNHNEQF

v_call: TRBV10-3
j_call: TRBJ2-1
cdr3_length: 11
cdr3_aa: AISALADNEQF

v_call: TRBV6-5
j_call: TRBJ1-5
cdr3_length: 12
cdr3_aa: ASSYSRVNQPQH

v_call: TRBV29-1
j_call: TRBJ2-7
cdr3_length: 11
cdr3_aa: SVRRDRTHEQY

v_call: TRBV4-1
j_call: TRBJ2-1
cdr3_length: 11
cdr3_aa: ASSQDPLNEQF

v_call: TRBV5-6
j_call: TRBJ2-7
cdr3_length: 9
cdr3_aa: ASSLGQGEY

v_call: TRBV12-5
j_call: -
cdr3_length: 9
cdr3_aa: ASGLYREQY

v_call: TRBV19
j_call: -
cdr3_length: 13
cdr3_aa: ASSLGILSSYEQY

v_call: TRBV11-2
j_call: TRBJ2-7
cdr3_length: 13
cdr3_aa: ASSQTPGGGYEQY

v_call: TRBV5-1
j_call: -
cdr3_length: 13
cdr3_aa: ASSLATIASYEQY

v_call: TRBV10-1
j_call: TRBJ2-7
cdr3_length: 12
cdr3_aa: ASSVPGQPYEQY

v_call: TRBV20-1
j_call: TRBJ1-1
cdr3_length: 12
cdr3_aa: SAETSPINTEAF

v_call: TRBV30
j_call: TRBJ1-4
cdr3_length: 14
cdr3_aa: AWESLDRRTNEKLF

v_call: TRBV11-2
j_call: TRBJ2-1
cdr3_length: 16
cdr3_aa: ASSLRRAGDFSYNEQF

v_call: TRBV20-1
j_call: TRBJ1-4
cdr3_length: 13
cdr3_aa: SASRIGQKAEKLF

v_call: TRBV4-2
j_call: TRBJ2-5
cdr3_length: 14
cdr3_aa: ASSQERTYPQETQY

v_call: TRBV27
j_call: -
cdr3_length: 10
cdr3_aa: ASELPRNEQF

v_call: TRBV12-3/TRBV12-4
j_call: TRBJ1-2
cdr3_length: 11
cdr3_aa: ASSPRGGYGYT

v_call: TRBV11-2
j_call: TRBJ2-1
cdr3_length: 13
cdr3_aa: ASSWSRDRSNEQF

v_call: TRBV5-1
j_call: TRBJ1-5
cdr3_length: 12
cdr3_aa: ASSLRDVNQPQH

v_call: TRBV4-1
j_call: TRBJ2-7
cdr3_length: 14
cdr3_aa: ASSRGLAGSSYEQY

v_call: TRBV7-3
j_call: TRBJ2-3
cdr3_length: 13
cdr3_aa: ASSPTTGGGDTQY

v_call: TRBV19
j_call: TRBJ2-3
cdr3_length: 12
cdr3_aa: ASSPRPTTDTQY

v_call: TRBV6-2/TRBV6-3
j_call: TRBJ2-2
cdr3_length: 16
cdr3_aa: ASSPHRTSGGPTGELF

v_call: TRBV6-6
j_call: TRBJ1-5
cdr3_length: 12
cdr3_aa: ASRTGLRDQPQH

v_call: TRBV6-5
j_call: TRBJ2-5
cdr3_length: 13
cdr3_aa: ATWGRRPGQETQY

v_call: TRBV4-2
j_call: TRBJ1-4
cdr3_length: 12
cdr3_aa: ASSQDGGREKLF

v_call: TRBV2
j_call: TRBJ2-7
cdr3_length: 12
cdr3_aa: ASSEQPTAYEQY

v_call: TRBV12-3/TRBV12-4
j_call: TRBJ2-5
cdr3_length: 12
cdr3_aa: ASSFQLASETQY

v_call: TRBV11-2
j_call: TRBJ1-3
cdr3_length: 15
cdr3_aa: TSRLWSSFSSGNTIY

v_call: TRBV6-5
j_call: TRBJ1-2
cdr3_length: 12
cdr3_aa: ASSYQGDPRGYT

v_call: TRBV12-3/TRBV12-4
j_call: TRBJ2-2
cdr3_length: 12
cdr3_aa: ASSLAASTGELF

v_call: TRBV3-1
j_call: TRBJ2-7
cdr3_length: 13
cdr3_aa: ASSYNLRTVYEQY

v_call: TRBV6-6
j_call: -
cdr3_length: 14
cdr3_aa: ASSYSPTGDSYEQY

v_call: TRBV15
j_call: TRBJ1-1
cdr3_length: 12
cdr3_aa: ATSRLGAPTEAF

v_call: TRBV6-5
j_call: TRBJ1-1
cdr3_length: 12
cdr3_aa: ASSYGGSGTEAF

v_call: TRBV7-8
j_call: TRBJ2-1
cdr3_length: 13
cdr3_aa: ASSLGYARGNEQF

v_call: TRBV4-1
j_call: TRBJ1-2
cdr3_length: 14
cdr3_aa: ASSQVPGQVNYGYT